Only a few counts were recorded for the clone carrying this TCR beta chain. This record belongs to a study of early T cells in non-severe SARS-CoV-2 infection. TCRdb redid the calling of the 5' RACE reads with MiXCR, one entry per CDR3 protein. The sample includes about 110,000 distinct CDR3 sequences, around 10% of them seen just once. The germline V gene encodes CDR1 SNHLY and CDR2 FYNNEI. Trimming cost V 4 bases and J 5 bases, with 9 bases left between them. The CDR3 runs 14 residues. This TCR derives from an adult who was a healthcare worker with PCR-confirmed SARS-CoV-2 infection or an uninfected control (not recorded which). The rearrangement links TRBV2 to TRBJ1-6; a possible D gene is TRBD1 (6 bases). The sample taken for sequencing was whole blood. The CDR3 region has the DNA TGTGCCAGCAGTGGGGGGGCAGATAATTCACCCCTCCACTTT. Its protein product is CASSGGADNSPLHF.